The clone carrying this T cell receptor beta chain was counted only a few times. Its specificity is unknown. The data were taken from a study of T-cell memory formation after mild COVID-19. 5'RACE with constant-segment primers built TCRalpha and TCRbeta cDNA libraries with UMIs. TCRdb reanalysed the 5' RACE reads using MiXCR and keeps one entry per CDR3 protein. The sample contains 450,000 or so distinct CDR3 sequences, around 18% of which appear only once. V shed 1 base and J shed 15 bases, with 16 bases lying between them. Germline CDR1 is LGHDT and CDR2 is YNNKEL (reference sequence). CDR3 size: 13 residues. General observations from the study: Balance between CD4 and CD8 was seen in clones contracting day 15 to 85, and a CD4+ lean was seen in later expanders.

This sequence joins TRBV3-1 and TRBJ2-4; no definite D call. This clonotype was sampled from an adult woman who had mild COVID-19 (a few samples of this study predate the infection). Cell type and time point are not known. Sequencing was done on a sample of PBMCs or a T cell subset sorted from them (not recorded which). The CDR3 protein is CASSQGAAANRYF. DNA for the CDR3: TGTGCCAGCAGCCAAGGGGCAGCCGCAAATCGGTACTTC.